Each of the 7 T cell receptor beta chains below was sequenced from the same sample in a study of blood T cell repertoires in COVID-19 (dated by TCRdb to 2018 to 2021). The method behind the library was the immunoSEQ multiplex PCR assay. TCRdb limited this immuneACCESS table to in-frame rearrangements with V and J called. A share of clones is missing; checked studies link under half to unresolved V genes, and the rest is unexplained. For this sample there are roughly 100,000 clones; 60% to 85% appear just once. The leading ten clones occupy around 9.4% of the sample. Sequencing was carried out using peripheral blood. Receptor source: a woman aged 80 or over with acute or convalescent COVID-19.

This clone was counted between two and nine times. The V and J genes are TRBV6-5 and TRBJ1-2, with D unresolved. CDR1 is MNHEY, CDR2 SVGAGI, per germline. This CDR3 has 10 residues. Between the trimmed V and J ends, which lost 7 bases and 3 bases, there was a span of 3 bases. CDR3 sequence (DNA): TGTGCCAGCACTGACTATGGCTACACCTTC. Translating gives CASTDYGYTF.

This clone was observed a few times. The chain has TRBV19 and TRBJ2-2; D perhaps matches TRBD2 (6 bases). The germline CDR1 and CDR2 sequences are LNHDA and SQIVND (reference sequence). V lost 6 bases, J lost 5 bases, and 16 bases lay in between. The CDR3 runs to 15 residues. DNA for the CDR3: TGTGCCAGTAGGGTAGCGGCGAGCGGGACCGGGGAGCTGTTTTTT. Protein sequence: CASRVAASGTGELFF.

This chain joins TRBV15 and TRBJ1-4, with 12 positions matching TRBD1. Per germline, CDR1 LNHNV and CDR2 YYDKDF (reference sequence). Trimming at V came to 2 bases and at J to 4 bases, leaving 5 bases not matched to a gene. The length of the CDR3 is 17 residues. This CDR3 reads CATSRRGQGAGNEKLFF. CDR3 sequence (DNA): TGTGCCACCAGCAGACGGGGACAGGGGGCGGGTAATGAAAAACTGTTTTTT. Supplemented by reference TRBV15 and TRBJ1-4, the full variable domain reads DAMVIQNPRYQVTQFGKPVTLSCSQTLNHNVMYWYQQKSSQAPKLLFHYYDKDFNNEADTPDNFQSRRPNTSFCFLDIRSPGLGDTAMYLCATSRRGQGAGNEKLFFGSGTQLSVL.

The J gene is TRBJ2-5, the V gene TRBV24-1; 7 nucleotides agree with TRBD1. Germline trimming cut 2 bases from V and 5 bases from J; bases unmatched to any gene: 10. The CDR3 is made up of 16 amino acids. From germline, CDR1 is KGHDR and CDR2 SFDVKD. CDR3 protein: CATSDSEGGAGETQYF. The CDR3 nucleotides are TGTGCCACCAGTGATTCCGAAGGGGGCGCAGGGGAGACCCAGTACTTC.

This chain links TRBV30 with TRBJ2-2; TRBD1 agrees at 10 bases. V dropped 3 bases and J dropped 6; count of bases not matched to a gene: 7. Germline CDR1 is GTSNPN and CDR2 is SVGIG (reference sequence). This CDR3 comprises 15 residues. For the CDR3, the DNA is TGTGCCTGGAGCAGACTGGGACAGGGGTCCGGGGAGCTGTTTTTT. Its protein is CAWSRLGQGSGELFF. Combining the CDR3 with reference TRBV30 and TRBJ2-2 gives the whole variable domain SQTIHQWPATLVQPVGSPLSLECTVEGTSNPNLYWYRQAAGRGLQLLFYSVGIGQISSEVPQNLSASRPQDRQFILSSKKLLLSDSGFYLCAWSRLGQGSGELFFGEGSRLTVL.

With regard to this clone: A read error may account for a junction end that differs from germline. The V and J genes are TRBV7-7 and TRBJ2-3; TRBD2 matches at 9 bases. Germline loops: CDR1 SSHAT, CDR2 FNYEAQ (reference sequence). CDR3 length: 20 residues. The CDR3 bases are TGTGCTAGCAGCTTAGAGACTAGCGGAGTAACAGGACCCCCCACAGATACGCAGTATTTT. Its protein product is CASSLETSGVTGPPTDTQYF.

The chain carries TRBV10-3 and TRBJ1-2; 8 nucleotides agree with TRBD1. Per germline, CDR1 ENHRY and CDR2 SYGVKD. This CDR3 region has 15 residues. V shed 3 bases, J shed 5 bases, and the junction held 8 bases outside the gene matches. CDR3 residues: CAISEQGQATYGYTF. CDR3 in DNA: TGTGCCATCAGTGAACAGGGACAGGCTACATATGGCTACACCTTC.